This T cell receptor beta chain came from a study of T-cell memory formation after mild COVID-19. On the study more broadly: The TCR clusters were mostly specific to one donor. Overall study findings and caveats: Pre-infection memory carried some responding clones, suggesting that cross-reactive memory joined. The SARS-CoV-2 specificity of second-wave clones reaching peak at day 37 remained unverified.

TCRdb re-called the 5' RACE reads through MiXCR, storing one row per CDR3 protein. Of about 600,000 distinct CDR3 sequences in the sample, about 20% were seen once. This clonotype was seen a handful of times. Its antigen is as yet unknown. The CDR3 sequence is 12 residues long. CDR1 and CDR2 (germline): SGHRS, YFSETQ. V lost 6 bases and J 3 bases, leaving 10 bases between the germline ends. V is TRBV5-1 and J is TRBJ2-7; D is perhaps TRBD1 or TRBD2 (5 bases each). Sequencing was carried out using PBMCs or a T cell subset sorted from them (not recorded which). This receptor was obtained from an adult woman who had mild COVID-19 (a few samples of this study predate the infection). Cell type and time point are not known. DNA of the CDR3: TGCGCCAGCACTCCTGGGGGCTACGAGCAGTACTTC. Its translation is CASTPGGYEQYF.